These 9 T cell receptor beta chains were sequenced from one sample in a study of CD8 T cells in ankylosing spondylitis. TCRdb used MiXCR to reprocess the 5' RACE reads, holding one entry per CDR3 protein. The table has about 100,000 distinct CDR3 sequences, 8.8% seen once; the top ten hold just over 5%. The sample taken for sequencing was blood, either unsorted or a sorted T cell fraction (not recorded which). The source is a male donor with ankylosing spondylitis or in good health (not recorded which).

This clonotype has ten or more counts. The J gene is TRBJ2-5, the V gene TRBV12-3 or TRBV12-4; 8 bases align to TRBD2. Trimming cost V 4 bases and J 1 base; bases outside gene matches: 8. This CDR3 is built from 16 residues. As DNA, the CDR3 is TGTGCCAGCAGTTCTCCATTTCGGGGGGGCCAAGAGACCCAGTACTTC. Residues: CASSSPFRGGQETQYF.

Ten or more counts support this clonotype. One end of the junction fails to match germline, which may point to a read error. This chain joins TRBV5-1 and TRBJ1-2; 7 nucleotides line up with TRBD1. Germline V lookup: CDR1 SGHRS, CDR2 YFSETQ. The CDR3 contains 12 residues. The CDR3 DNA reads TGCGCCAGCAGCAACGGACAGGATCCCACCGCCTTC. Translation: CASSNGQDPTAF.

This clonotype was seen ten or more times. The junction departs from germline at one end; a sequencing error may be responsible. The chain is built from TRBV7-7 and TRBJ2-1; TRBD1 matches 7 bases. Germline lookup yields CDR1 SSHAT and CDR2 FNYEAQ (reference sequence). The CDR3 is 15 amino acids. CDR3 amino acids: CASSLAQGSYNEQFF. CDR3 nucleotide sequence: TGTGCTAGCAGCTTAGCACAGGGGAGCTACAATGAGCAGTTCTTC.

This clonotype was observed at least ten times. The chain joins TRBV24-1 to TRBJ2-6, with 10 bases aligning to TRBD1. The V gene end was trimmed by 7 bases and the J gene end by 0 bases; junction bases not matched to a gene: 8. The CDR3 sequence is 18 residues long. The germline CDR1 and CDR2 sequences are KGHDR and SFDVKD. CDR3 DNA: TGTGCCACCAGACCCTCCGGGACAGGGGTCTCTGGGGCCAACGTCCTGACTTTC. Protein: CATRPSGTGVSGANVLTF.

In its sample, this clonotype was seen many times. The V call is TRBV25-1, the J call TRBJ2-6, with D maybe TRBD2 (5 bases). The CDR3 is 15 amino acids. The germline V and J ends were trimmed by 4 bases and 2 bases, with 9 bases remaining between them. The germline V gene encodes CDR1 MGHDK and CDR2 SYGVNS. CDR3 bases: TGTGCCAGCAGTGGACTATGGACTGGGGCCAACGTCCTGACTTTC. Translation: CASSGLWTGANVLTF. Based on the CDR3 plus reference TRBV25-1 and TRBJ2-6, the full variable domain is EADIYQTPRYLVIGTGKKITLECSQTMGHDKMYWYQQDPGMELHLIHYSYGVNSTEKGDLSSESTVSRIRTEHFPLTLESARPSHTSQYLCASSGLWTGANVLTFGAGSRLTVL.

This clonotype was observed at least ten times. The gene calls are TRBV6-2 or TRBV6-3 and TRBJ2-7; D not certain. CDR1 is MNHEY, CDR2 SVGEGT, per germline. The CDR3 runs to 15 residues. The germline V and J ends were trimmed by 2 bases and 2 bases, with 13 bases remaining between them. This chain's CDR3 is CASSYPLTATYEQYF. The CDR3 DNA follows: TGTGCCAGCAGTTACCCCCTAACAGCTACCTACGAGCAGTACTTC.

Notes on this clonotype: Its ends do not fully match the called genes, so a read error is possible. The genes are TRBV11-2 and TRBJ1-1, with 7 bases identical to TRBD1. Per the germline V gene, CDR1 is SGHAT and CDR2 is FQNNGV. The CDR3 is 14 amino acids. This CDR3 is CASSRGQQYTETFF. The DNA of the CDR3 is TGTGCCAGCAGCCGGGGACAGCAGTACACTGAAACTTTCTTT.

This clonotype was recorded at least ten times. The gene calls are TRBV28 and TRBJ2-5; 9 bases map to TRBD2. CDR3 length equals 16 residues. The trim removed 5 bases at V and 5 bases at J, leaving 12 bases unmatched. CDR1 MDHEN and CDR2 SYDVKM come from the germline V gene. As DNA, the CDR3 is TGTGCCAGCAGTCCCCAGCGCGGGGGGGCGTTGGAGACCCAGTACTTC. Translating it yields CASSPQRGGALETQYF. Variable domain in full (rest from reference TRBV28 and TRBJ2-5): DVKVTQSSRYLVKRTGEKVFLECVQDMDHENMFWYRQDPGLGLRLIYFSYDVKMKEKGDIPEGYSVSREKKERFSLILESASTNQTSMYLCASSPQRGGALETQYFGPGTRLLVL.

This clonotype was counted at least ten times. This sequence joins TRBV19 and TRBJ2-1; 9 bases fit TRBD2. The V gene end was trimmed by 3 bases and the J gene end by 5 bases; junction bases not matched to a gene: 8. The CDR3 totals 16 residues. The germline CDR1 and CDR2 sequences are LNHDA and SQIVND (reference sequence). The DNA of the CDR3 is TGTGCCAGTAGTATTTGGGGCGGGGGGGCTGACAATGAGCAGTTCTTC. Translation: CASSIWGGGADNEQFF. The whole variable domain, remainder taken from reference TRBV19 and TRBJ2-1, is DGGITQSPKYLFRKEGQNVTLSCEQNLNHDAMYWYRQDPGQGLRLIYYSQIVNDFQKGDIAEGYSVSREKKESFPLTVTSAQKNPTAFYLCASSIWGGGADNEQFFGPGTRLTVL.